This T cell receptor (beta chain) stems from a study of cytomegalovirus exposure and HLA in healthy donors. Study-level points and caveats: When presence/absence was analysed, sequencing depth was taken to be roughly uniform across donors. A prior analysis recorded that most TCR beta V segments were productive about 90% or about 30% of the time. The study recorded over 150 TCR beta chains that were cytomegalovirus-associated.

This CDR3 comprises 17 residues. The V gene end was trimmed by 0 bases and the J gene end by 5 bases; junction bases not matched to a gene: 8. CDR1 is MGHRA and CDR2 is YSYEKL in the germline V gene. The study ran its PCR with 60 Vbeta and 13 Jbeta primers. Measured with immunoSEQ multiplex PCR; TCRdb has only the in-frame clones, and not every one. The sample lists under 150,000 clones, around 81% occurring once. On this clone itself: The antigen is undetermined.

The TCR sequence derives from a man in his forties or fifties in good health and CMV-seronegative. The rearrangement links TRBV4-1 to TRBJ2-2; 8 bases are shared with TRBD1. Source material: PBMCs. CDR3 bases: TGCGCCAGCAGCCAAGATCGAGGGACAGGAGGGACCGGGGAGCTGTTTTTT. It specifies CASSQDRGTGGTGELFF.